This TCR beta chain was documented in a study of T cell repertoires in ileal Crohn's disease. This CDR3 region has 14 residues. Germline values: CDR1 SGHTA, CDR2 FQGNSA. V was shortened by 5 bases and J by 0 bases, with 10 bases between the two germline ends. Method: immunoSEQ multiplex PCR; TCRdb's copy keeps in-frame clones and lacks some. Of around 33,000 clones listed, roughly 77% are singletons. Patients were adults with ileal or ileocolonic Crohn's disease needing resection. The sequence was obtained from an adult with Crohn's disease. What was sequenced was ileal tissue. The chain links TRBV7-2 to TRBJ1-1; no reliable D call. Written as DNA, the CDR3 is TGTGCCAGCAGCCCTACAGCCATGAACACTGAAGCTTTCTTT. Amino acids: CASSPTAMNTEAFF.